These T cell receptor beta chains were read from a single sample in a study of CD8+ T cells in alopecia areata. Assay: immunoSEQ multiplex PCR; the TCRdb copy retains only in-frame clones and omits some. The repertoire includes 89,000 or so clones, roughly half of them detected once, and 5.5% to 6.5% sits in the top ten. Material for sequencing was NKG2D-high CD8+ T cells sorted from blood. These receptors all come from a human donor with alopecia areata. Each CDR3 is given with its conserved first and last residue. A D gene is named only where the DNA matches it firmly. Clone sizes are given selectively: once, few, many, or a class where the clone is expanded.

NA	TRBV5-1	TRBJ2-1	NA	CASSLSLGPAYNEQFF	TGCGCCAGCAGCTTGAGTCTCGGACCAGCCTACAATGAGCAGTTCTTC
few	TRBV28	TRBJ1-5	TRBD1	CASSVTGNPQHF	TGTGCCAGCAGTGTGACAGGGAACCCCCAGCATTTT
NA	TRBV9	TRBJ1-2	NA	CASSPGPGTVYGYTF	TGTGCCAGCAGCCCTGGTCCCGGGACGGTTTATGGCTACACCTTC
NA	TRBV29-1	TRBJ2-7	TRBD1	CSGSRQGVLDEQYF	TGCAGCGGTTCGAGACAGGGGGTATTGGACGAGCAGTACTTC
NA	TRBV5-1	TRBJ2-7	NA	CASSSSGSPSYEQYF	TGCGCCAGCAGCTCTTCGGGCAGTCCCTCCTACGAGCAGTACTTC
NA	TRBV18	TRBJ2-1	NA	CASSPGDEQFF	TGTGCCAGCTCACCGGGGGACGAGCAGTTCTTC
NA	TRBV27	TRBJ2-5	NA	CASSPNEETQYF	TGTGCCAGCAGTCCCAATGAAGAGACCCAGTACTTC
NA	TRBV7-9	TRBJ2-5	NA	CASSLLGNQETQYF	TGTGCCAGCAGCCTACTAGGAAACCAAGAGACCCAGTACTTC
many	TRBV7-2	TRBJ2-3	NA	CASKVFWGPFTDTQYF	TGTGCCAGCAAAGTATTTTGGGGCCCCTTCACAGATACGCAGTATTTT
NA	TRBV5-1	TRBJ2-7	TRBD1	CASRTGGEQYF	TGCGCCAGCCGCACAGGGGGTGAGCAGTACTTC
few	TRBV14	TRBJ2-7	NA	CASSIVEQYF	TGTGCCAGCAGTATAGTCGAGCAGTACTTC
NA	TRBV6-6	TRBJ1-1	NA	CASSYLGGTEAFF	TGTGCCAGCAGTTATCTAGGGGGCACTGAAGCTTTCTTT
NA	TRBV27	TRBJ2-7	NA	CASRGRDNYEQYF	TGTGCCAGCAGGGGCCGGGACAACTACGAGCAGTACTTC
few	TRBV29-1	TRBJ2-7	TRBD1	CSVRTGFSYEQYF	TGCAGCGTCCGGACAGGGTTCTCCTACGAGCAGTACTTC
NA	TRBV5-1	TRBJ2-7	NA	CASSLAGDHSYEQYF	TGCGCCAGCAGCTTGGCCGGGGACCACTCCTACGAGCAGTACTTC
NA	TRBV2	TRBJ2-4	TRBD2	CAKQSGSGDIQYF	TGTGCCAAACAGAGCGGGAGTGGCGACATTCAGTACTTC
NA	TRBV6-6	TRBJ2-2	NA	CASSRGAGELFF	TGTGCCAGCAGTAGGGGTGCCGGGGAGCTGTTTTTT
many	TRBV4-3	TRBJ2-7	NA	CASSQVMVQETYEQYF	TGCGCCAGCAGCCAAGTGATGGTACAGGAAACCTACGAGCAGTACTTC
NA	TRBV25-1	TRBJ2-3	NA	CASEQRTDTQYF	TGTGCCAGCGAGCAGCGCACAGATACGCAGTATTTT
NA	TRBV11-2	TRBJ1-5	NA	CASSLDGSYQPQHF	TGTGCCAGCAGCTTAGACGGCAGTTATCAGCCCCAGCATTTT
few	TRBV29-1	TRBJ1-1	NA	CSVVRSGVFTEAFF	TGCAGCGTTGTAAGGTCGGGCGTTTTCACTGAAGCTTTCTTT
NA	TRBV27	TRBJ1-5	NA	CASSLDLSGNQPQHF	TGTGCCAGCAGTTTAGACCTGTCGGGCAATCAGCCCCAGCATTTT
NA	TRBV7-9	TRBJ2-7	NA	CASSLVYDHEQYF	TGTGCCAGCAGCTTAGTTTACGACCACGAGCAGTACTTC
NA	TRBV7-2	TRBJ2-5	TRBD1	CASRRGQGEETQYF	TGTGCCAGCAGACGGGGACAGGGTGAAGAGACCCAGTACTTC
few	TRBV7-2	TRBJ2-7	NA	CASSRSRGVTYEQYF	TGTGCCTCAAGCAGGTCCCGCGGGGTTACCTACGAGCAGTACTTC
NA	TRBV10-3	TRBJ2-7	NA	CAISDPWTVYEQYF	TGTGCCATCAGTGATCCCTGGACAGTCTACGAGCAGTACTTC
NA	TRBV2	TRBJ2-1	NA	CASSEEEANEQFF	TGTGCCAGCAGTGAGGAAGAAGCCAATGAGCAGTTCTTC
NA	TRBV15	TRBJ2-3	TRBD2	CATGGTSGRPDTQYF	TGTGCCACCGGAGGGACTAGCGGGAGACCAGATACGCAGTATTTT
NA	TRBV7-3	TRBJ2-3	NA	CASSPLGATDTQYF	TGTGCCAGCAGCCCCCTGGGAGCCACAGATACGCAGTATTTT
once	TRBV29-1	TRBJ1-1	TRBD1	CSVSPVDRGNTEAFF	TGCAGCGTCTCCCCCGTCGACAGGGGGAACACTGAAGCTTTCTTT
NA	TRBV28	TRBJ2-7	NA	CASSLGVSDEQYF	TGTGCCAGCAGTTTAGGGGTAAGCGACGAGCAGTACTTC
NA	TRBV6-5	TRBJ2-7	TRBD1	CASSMGQAYEQYF	TGTGCCAGCAGTATGGGACAGGCCTACGAGCAGTACTTC
few	TRBV28	TRBJ1-5	TRBD1	CASTSTGDHQPQHF	TGTGCCAGCACCTCAACAGGGGATCATCAGCCCCAGCATTTT
NA	TRBV29-1	TRBJ1-1	NA	CSAFSSNTEAFF	TGCAGCGCCTTCAGTTCGAACACTGAAGCTTTCTTT
NA	TRBV29-1	TRBJ1-1	NA	CSVEAARGNTEAFF	TGCAGCGTTGAAGCAGCGCGGGGAAACACTGAAGCTTTCTTT
once	TRBV5-1	TRBJ2-7	NA	CASSLTEDYEQYF	TGCGCCAGCAGCCTGACAGAAGACTACGAGCAGTACTTC
NA	TRBV9	TRBJ1-1	NA	CASSPSGHLNTEAFF	TGTGCCAGCAGCCCAAGCGGACATCTGAACACTGAAGCTTTCTTT
NA	TRBV27	TRBJ1-1	NA	CASSGGAEAFF	TGTGCCAGCAGTGGGGGAGCTGAAGCTTTCTTT
NA	TRBV29-1	TRBJ2-7	TRBD1	CSAADRGSSYEQYF	TGCAGCGCCGCCGACAGGGGGAGCTCCTACGAGCAGTACTTC
few	TRBV19	TRBJ2-1	NA	CASSITGEAWSNEQFF	TGTGCCAGTAGTATTACCGGGGAGGCTTGGAGTAATGAGCAGTTCTTC
NA	TRBV2	TRBJ2-1	NA	CASRGVAPFF	TGTGCCAGCAGGGGAGTCGCCCCTTTCTTC
few	TRBV7-9	TRBJ1-2	TRBD1	CASSLEAGGVLGYTF	TGTGCCAGCAGCTTAGAGGCAGGGGGTGTTCTCGGCTACACCTTC
NA	TRBV29-1	TRBJ2-7	NA	CSVEERGGQVLF	TGCAGCGTTGAAGAAAGGGGGGGACAGGTCCTCTTC
NA	TRBV25-1	TRBJ1-1	NA	CASSLGTEAFF	TGTGCCAGCAGTTTGGGGACTGAAGCTTTCTTT
NA	TRBV5-6	TRBJ1-5	NA	CASSFGLSNQPQHF	TGTGCCAGCAGCTTCGGCTTAAGCAATCAGCCCCAGCATTTT
NA	TRBV29-1	TRBJ2-7	TRBD2	CSVEGVTGTRNYEQYF	TGCAGCGTTGAAGGGGTCACCGGGACTAGGAACTACGAGCAGTACTTC
NA	TRBV2	TRBJ2-7	TRBD1	CATGTGPTYEQYF	TGTGCCACCGGGACAGGGCCTACCTACGAGCAGTACTTC
few	TRBV4-1	TRBJ1-1	TRBD1	CASSSRTGGMNTEAFF	TGCGCCAGCAGCTCTCGGACAGGGGGCATGAACACTGAAGCTTTCTTT
NA	TRBV5-1	TRBJ2-2	NA	CASSLFGGADGELFF	TGCGCCAGCAGCTTGTTTGGGGGCGCGGACGGGGAGCTGTTTTTT
few	TRBV28	TRBJ2-3	TRBD2	CASSPGLAGRGPDTQYF	TGTGCCAGCAGCCCGGGACTAGCGGGACGGGGGCCAGATACGCAGTATTTT
NA	TRBV5-1	TRBJ1-2	NA	CASSLPSNYGYTF	TGCGCCAGCAGCCTACCCTCTAACTATGGCTACACCTTC
NA	TRBV29-1	TRBJ2-2	NA	CSVDAGEAGELFF	TGCAGCGTTGATGCCGGGGAAGCCGGGGAGCTGTTTTTT
NA	TRBV28	TRBJ1-6	TRBD1	CASSSTGSGSPLHF	TGTGCCAGCAGTTCGACAGGGAGCGGATCACCCCTCCACTTT